The next 20 T cell receptor beta chains were all read from a single sample in a study of T-cell memory formation after mild COVID-19. In TCRdb, the 5' RACE reads were re-called with MiXCR into one record per CDR3 protein. This table has a few hundred thousand distinct CDR3 sequences, over 20% appearing once. The source material was PBMCs or a T cell subset sorted from them (not recorded which). These receptors all come from an adult woman who had mild COVID-19 (a few samples of this study predate the infection). Cell type and time point are not known.

Ten or more counts support this clonotype. This chain joins TRBV12-3 or TRBV12-4 and TRBJ2-7; D possibly corresponds to TRBD2 (5 bases). Trimming pared 1 base from V and 7 bases from J, leaving 8 bases between. The CDR3 is 12 amino acids. This CDR3 is CASSLGGREQYF. The CDR3 coding sequence is TGTGCCAGCAGTTTAGGAGGGCGAGAGCAGTACTTC.

There are a few counts of this clonotype. The rearrangement uses TRBV4-1 and TRBJ1-5, with a possible D match to TRBD1 (5 bases). The germline gives CDR1 MGHRA, CDR2 YSYEKL. V lost 3 bases and J lost 1, with 7 bases in between. There are 14 residues in the CDR3. The CDR3: CASSHRGSNQPQHF. CDR3 coding DNA: TGCGCCAGCAGCCATCGGGGGAGCAATCAGCCCCAGCATTTT.

This clonotype has a handful of counts. V gene TRBV3-1 combines with J gene TRBJ1-1, with D unclear. CDR1 and CDR2 (germline): LGHDT, YNNKEL (reference sequence). The CDR3 covers 11 residues. With 6 bases removed from V and 10 bases from J, the gap between germline ends came to 12 bases. The DNA of the CDR3 is TGTGCCAGCAGAGACGGGGTGAGAGCTTTCTTT. Protein sequence: CASRDGVRAFF.

In its sample, this clonotype was seen a few times. The chain carries TRBV9 and TRBJ1-2; TRBD1 matches 9 bases. The germline gives CDR1 SGDLS, CDR2 YYNGEE. The CDR3 extends over 14 amino acids. J gave up 4 bases and V 4 bases, and 5 bases lay outside the gene matches. CDR3 bases: TGTGCCAGCAGCCGGACAGGGGTCGGCTATGGCTACACCTTC. It yields the protein CASSRTGVGYGYTF.

There are a few counts of this clonotype. This sequence joins TRBV7-8 and TRBJ1-2, with 9 bases matching TRBD1. Germline CDR1 and CDR2: SGHVS and FQNEAQ. This CDR3 has 14 residues. With V trimmed by 5 bases and J by 5 bases, 6 bases remained unmatched. The CDR3 protein is CASSIVGQGYGYTF. For the CDR3, the DNA is TGTGCCAGCAGCATAGTCGGACAGGGGTATGGCTACACCTTC. Full variable domain (outside the CDR3, taken from reference TRBV7-8 and TRBJ1-2): GAGVSQSPRYKVAKRGQDVALRCDPISGHVSLFWYQQALGQGPEFLTYFQNEAQLDKSGLPSDRFFAERPEGSVSTLKIQRTQQEDSAVYLCASSIVGQGYGYTFGSGTRLTVV.

The chain couples TRBV4-3 to TRBJ2-6; the D gene is possibly TRBD1 (5 bases). The CDR3 loop spans 17 amino acids. Germline CDR1 and CDR2: LGHNA and YSLEER. V lost 3 bases to trimming and J lost 0 bases, with 12 bases between them. The CDR3 sequence is CASSQDTVSSGANVLTF. The DNA of the CDR3 is TGCGCCAGCAGCCAGGACACCGTATCCTCTGGGGCCAACGTCCTGACTTTC.

This clonotype came up a few times. The chain carries TRBV11-2 and TRBJ2-1, with D hard to call. The CDR3 runs to 13 residues. Between the trimmed V and J ends, which lost 1 base and 9 bases, there was a span of 10 bases. Germline V CDR1 and CDR2: SGHAT, FQNNGV. The CDR3 DNA reads TGTGCCAGCAGCTTAGCCGGCGCAGCTGAGCAGTTCTTC. Translating gives CASSLAGAAEQFF.

This clonotype was seen at least ten times. This chain uses TRBV5-1 with TRBJ2-5, with 7 bases aligning to TRBD1. V lost 4 bases and J lost 3; bases outside the gene matches: 9. CDR3 length: 15 amino acids. Germline lookup yields CDR1 SGHRS and CDR2 YFSETQ. The CDR3 loop reads CASSRYRGPKETQYF. CDR3 bases: TGCGCCAGCAGCAGATACAGGGGACCGAAAGAGACCCAGTACTTC. Filled out from reference TRBV5-1 and TRBJ2-5, the complete variable domain reads KAGVTQTPRYLIKTRGQQVTLSCSPISGHRSVSWYQQTPGQGLQFLFEYFSETQRNKGNFPGRFSGRQFSNSRSEMNVSTLELGDSALYLCASSRYRGPKETQYFGPGTRLLVL.

This clonotype showed up just a few times. V usage is TRBV10-3 and J usage is TRBJ2-3; 11 bases are a match to TRBD2. Germline values: CDR1 ENHRY, CDR2 SYGVKD. The CDR3 sequence is 19 residues long. With 1 base clipped from V and 0 bases from J, the junction kept 9 bases outside the gene matches. The CDR3 DNA sequence: TGTGCCATCAGTGAGTTTCGACTAGCGGGGATTAGTAGCACAGATACGCAGTATTTT. As protein: CAISEFRLAGISSTDTQYF.

This clonotype occurred a few times. The chain is built from TRBV12-3 or TRBV12-4 and TRBJ2-2; 9 bases fit TRBD2. V shed 2 bases and J 6 bases; nucleotides not matched to a gene: 4. The CDR3 is 15 residues long. CDR3: CASSLRLAGSGELFF. CDR3 nucleotides: TGTGCCAGCAGTTTACGCCTAGCGGGGTCCGGGGAGCTGTTTTTT.

This chain joins TRBV9 and TRBJ2-6, with TRBD2 matching 7 bases. CDR1 is SGDLS, CDR2 YYNGEE, per germline. The CDR3 runs 14 residues. The CDR3 sequence: CSLKGGDGANVLTF. The CDR3 nucleotides read TGTTCCCTGAAGGGAGGGGACGGGGCCAACGTCCTGACTTTC.

V usage is TRBV3-1 and J usage is TRBJ1-5; D unresolved. The V and J ends lost 7 bases and 4 bases respectively, with 8 bases between them. The CDR3 is made up of 12 amino acids. Germline-derived CDR1 and CDR2 are LGHDT and YNNKEL (reference sequence). In DNA form, the CDR3 reads TGTGCCAGCACCAACGGGAATCAGCCCCAGCATTTT. This codes for CASTNGNQPQHF.

This chain uses TRBV27 with TRBJ2-7, with D tentatively TRBD2 (5 bases). CDR1 and CDR2 from the germline V gene are MNHEY and SMNVEV (reference sequence). The CDR3 is 14 residues long. The ends were cut back, 1 base at V and 0 bases at J, with 7 bases in the middle. As DNA, the CDR3 is TGTGCCAGCAGTTTATTTCGGGGCTCCTACGAGCAGTACTTC. Protein sequence: CASSLFRGSYEQYF.

This clonotype was counted only a few times. V gene TRBV5-6 combines with J gene TRBJ2-1; D perhaps matches TRBD2 (6 bases). This CDR3 has 14 amino acids. CDR1 is SGHDT and CDR2 is YYEEEE in the germline V gene. Trimming left V 4 bases short and J 1 base short, with 9 bases between. The CDR3 protein is CASSPDYSYNEQFF. CDR3 DNA sequence: TGTGCCAGCAGCCCGGACTATTCCTACAATGAGCAGTTCTTC.

This chain links TRBV21-1 with TRBJ2-4. TRBV21-1 is reported as a pseudogene. This CDR3 spans 16 amino acids. CDR3 nucleotide sequence: TGTGCCAGCAACCCTAACGTCCGGCTAGCCAAAAACATTCAGTACTTC. Its translation: CASNPNVRLAKNIQYF.

This clonotype was observed a few times. This chain uses TRBV7-9 with TRBJ2-3; 14 bases agree with TRBD2. CDR1 is SEHNR, CDR2 FQNEAQ, per germline (reference sequence). V trimming: 4 bases; J trimming: 5 bases; junction bases outside the gene matches: 5. The CDR3 has 16 amino acids. DNA of the CDR3: TGTGCCAGCAGCTGGACTAGCGGGGGGTTCGGAGATACGCAGTATTTT. It specifies CASSWTSGGFGDTQYF.

In its sample, this clonotype was seen a few times. The V call is TRBV18, the J call TRBJ2-3; D is uncertain. This CDR3 contains 14 residues. V was clipped by 7 bases and J by 1 base, with 12 bases between them. CDR1 and CDR2 (germline): KGHSH, LQKENI. The CDR3 loop reads CASLNSAGTDTQYF. The CDR3 DNA follows: TGTGCCAGCTTGAACAGCGCGGGCACAGATACGCAGTATTTT.

This clonotype showed up just a few times. The chain links TRBV7-8 to TRBJ2-5; TRBD2 agrees at 16 bases. Trimming at V came to 5 bases and at J to 5 bases, leaving 11 bases not matched to a gene. Germline CDR1 SGHVS, CDR2 FQNEAQ. The CDR3 sequence is 18 residues long. CDR3 residues: CASSPWGLAGGPGETQYF. The DNA for the CDR3 is TGTGCCAGCAGCCCGTGGGGACTAGCGGGGGGGCCAGGGGAGACCCAGTACTTC.

V gene TRBV20-1 combines with J gene TRBJ2-1, with D hard to call. CDR1 is DFQATT, CDR2 SNEGSKA, per germline (reference sequence). The CDR3 contains 11 residues. Trimming shortened V by 1 base and J by 9 bases, and 7 bases separated the two germline ends. For the CDR3, the DNA is TGCAGTGCTAGAGTCGTCCCTGAGCAGTTCTTC. Protein product: CSARVVPEQFF.

This clonotype was observed a handful of times. The chain joins TRBV11-1 to TRBJ2-5; maybe TRBD1 (6 bases). The germline V gene has CDR1 SGHAT and CDR2 FQDESV (reference sequence). This CDR3 region has 13 residues. Trimming removed 5 bases at V and 3 bases at J, with 10 bases between. In nucleotides, the CDR3 is TGTGCCAGCAGCCCGGGACACGAAGAGACCCAGTACTTC. Protein sequence: CASSPGHEETQYF.